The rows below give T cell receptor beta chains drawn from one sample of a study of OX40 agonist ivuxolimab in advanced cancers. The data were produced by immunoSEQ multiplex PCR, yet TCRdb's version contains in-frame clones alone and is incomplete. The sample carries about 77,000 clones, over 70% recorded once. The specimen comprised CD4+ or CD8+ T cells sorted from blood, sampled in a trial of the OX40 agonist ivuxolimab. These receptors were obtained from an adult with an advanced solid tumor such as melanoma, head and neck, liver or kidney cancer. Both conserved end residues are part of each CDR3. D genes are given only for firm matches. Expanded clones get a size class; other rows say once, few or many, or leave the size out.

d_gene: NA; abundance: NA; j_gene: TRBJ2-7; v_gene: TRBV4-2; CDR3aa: CASSFNRAYEQYF; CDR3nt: TGTGCCAGCAGCTTTAACCGAGCCTACGAGCAGTACTTC
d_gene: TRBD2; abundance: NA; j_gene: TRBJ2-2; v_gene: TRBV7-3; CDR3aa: CASSRLATSNTGELFF; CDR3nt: TGTGCCAGCAGCAGACTAGCGACCTCGAACACCGGGGAGCTGTTTTTT
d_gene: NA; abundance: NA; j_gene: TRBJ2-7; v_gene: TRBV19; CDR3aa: CASQGKGEQYF; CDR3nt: TGTGCCAGCCAGGGGAAAGGCGAGCAGTACTTC
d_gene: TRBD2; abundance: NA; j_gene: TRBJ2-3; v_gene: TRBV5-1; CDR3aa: CASSSGLAGVSTDTQYF; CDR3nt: TGCGCCAGCAGCTCGGGACTAGCGGGGGTGAGCACAGATACGCAGTATTTT
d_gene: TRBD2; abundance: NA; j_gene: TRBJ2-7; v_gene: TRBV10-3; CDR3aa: CAISGGGLSYEQYF; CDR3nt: TGTGCCATCAGTGGCGGGGGGCTGTCCTACGAGCAGTACTTC
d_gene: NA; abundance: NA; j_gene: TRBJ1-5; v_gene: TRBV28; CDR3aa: CASSLYGGNQPQHF; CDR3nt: TGTGCCAGCAGTTTATATGGGGGCAATCAGCCCCAGCATTTT
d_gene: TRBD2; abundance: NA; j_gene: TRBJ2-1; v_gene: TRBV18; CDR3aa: CASSPGGEPDNEQFF; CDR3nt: TGTGCCAGCTCACCAGGGGGGGAGCCGGACAATGAGCAGTTCTTC
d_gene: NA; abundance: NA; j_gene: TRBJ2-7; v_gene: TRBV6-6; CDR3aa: CASSYSPSTSYEQYF; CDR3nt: TGTGCCAGCAGTTACTCGCCGTCAACCTCCTACGAGCAGTACTTC
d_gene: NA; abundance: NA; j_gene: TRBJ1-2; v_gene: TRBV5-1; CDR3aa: CASSTRWGGYGYTF; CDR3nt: TGTGCCAGCAGCACTCGATGGGGGGGCTATGGCTACACCTTC
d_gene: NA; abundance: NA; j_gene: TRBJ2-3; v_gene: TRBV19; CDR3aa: CASSDRGGDTQYF; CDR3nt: TGTGCCAGTAGCGACAGGGGAGGGGATACGCAGTATTTT
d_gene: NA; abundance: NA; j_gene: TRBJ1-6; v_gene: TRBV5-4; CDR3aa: CASSLDRARNSPLHF; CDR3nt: TGTGCCAGCAGCTTGGATCGGGCGCGTAATTCACCCCTCCACTTT
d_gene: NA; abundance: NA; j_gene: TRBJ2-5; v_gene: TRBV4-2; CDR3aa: CASSLHWAAEETQYF; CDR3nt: TGTGCCAGCAGCCTCCATTGGGCGGCAGAAGAGACCCAGTACTTC
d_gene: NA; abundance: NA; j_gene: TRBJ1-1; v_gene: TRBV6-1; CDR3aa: CASSEAWGMNTEAFF; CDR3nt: TGTGCCAGCAGTGAAGCCTGGGGTATGAACACTGAAGCTTTCTTT
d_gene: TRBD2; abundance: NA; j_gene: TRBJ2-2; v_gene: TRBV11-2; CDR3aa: CASSLIGLAVTGELFF; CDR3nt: TGTGCCAGCAGCTTAATTGGGCTAGCGGTGACCGGGGAGCTGTTTTTT
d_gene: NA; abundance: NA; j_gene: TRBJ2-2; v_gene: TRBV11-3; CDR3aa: CASSTYEENTGELFF; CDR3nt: TGTGCCAGCAGCACGTATGAAGAGAACACCGGGGAGCTGTTTTTT
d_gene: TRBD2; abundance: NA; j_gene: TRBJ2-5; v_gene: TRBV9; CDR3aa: CASSVTSGGARETQYF; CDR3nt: TGTGCCAGCAGCGTGACTAGCGGGGGGGCCCGAGAGACCCAGTACTTC
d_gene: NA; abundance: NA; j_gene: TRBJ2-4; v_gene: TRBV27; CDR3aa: CATTGINIQYF; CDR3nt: TGTGCCACCACGGGGATAAACATTCAGTACTTC
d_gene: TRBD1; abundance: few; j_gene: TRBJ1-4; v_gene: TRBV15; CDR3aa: CATSRDGQGGEKLFF; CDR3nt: TGTGCCACCAGCAGAGATGGGCAGGGGGGTGAAAAACTGTTTTTT
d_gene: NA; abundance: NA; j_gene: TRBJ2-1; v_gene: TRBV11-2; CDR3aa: CASSNLDLSYNEQFF; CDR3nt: TGTGCCAGCAGCAACCTGGACCTCTCCTACAATGAGCAGTTCTTC
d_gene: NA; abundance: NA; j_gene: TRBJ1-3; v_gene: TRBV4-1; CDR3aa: CASSHEPWGPSSGNTIYF; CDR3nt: TGCGCCAGCAGCCATGAACCGTGGGGCCCAAGCTCTGGAAACACCATATATTTT
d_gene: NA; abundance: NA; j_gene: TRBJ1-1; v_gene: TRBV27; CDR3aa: CASSLSGRMGRAFF; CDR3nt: TGTGCCAGCAGTTTATCGGGTCGGATGGGTCGCGCTTTCTTT
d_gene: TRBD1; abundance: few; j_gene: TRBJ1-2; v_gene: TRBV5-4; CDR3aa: CASSLLGTADGYTF; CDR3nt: TGTGCCAGCAGCTTATTAGGGACAGCGGATGGCTACACCTTC
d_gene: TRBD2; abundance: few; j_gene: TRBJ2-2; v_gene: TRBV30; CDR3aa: CAWSSGLAGTGELFF; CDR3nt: TGTGCCTGGAGTTCGGGACTAGCTGGCACCGGGGAGCTGTTTTTT
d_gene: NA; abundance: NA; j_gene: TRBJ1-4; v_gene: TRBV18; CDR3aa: CASSLAGSATNEKLFF; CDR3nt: TGTGCCAGCTCACTAGCAGGGAGTGCAACTAATGAAAAACTGTTTTTT
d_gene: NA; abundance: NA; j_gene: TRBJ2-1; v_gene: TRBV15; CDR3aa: CATSRQNNEQFF; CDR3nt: TGTGCCACCAGCAGGCAAAACAATGAGCAGTTCTTC
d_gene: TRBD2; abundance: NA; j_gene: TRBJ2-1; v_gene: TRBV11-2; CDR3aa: CASSGGAGGKEQFF; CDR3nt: TGTGCCAGCAGCGGAGGGGCGGGAGGTAAAGAGCAGTTCTTC
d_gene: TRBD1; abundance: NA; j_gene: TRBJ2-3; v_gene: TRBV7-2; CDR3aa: CASSLIPQGARDTQYF; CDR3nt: TGTGCCAGCAGCTTAATACCCCAGGGGGCGCGAGATACGCAGTATTTT
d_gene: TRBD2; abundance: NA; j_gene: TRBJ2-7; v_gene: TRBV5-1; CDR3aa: CASSSGLAGGLDEQYF; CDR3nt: TGCGCCAGCAGCTCCGGACTAGCGGGGGGCCTCGACGAGCAGTACTTC
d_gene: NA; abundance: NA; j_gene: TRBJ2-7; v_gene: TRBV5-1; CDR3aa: CASSLAFGGYYEQYF; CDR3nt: TGCGCCAGCAGCTTGGCTTTCGGGGGCTACTACGAGCAGTACTTC
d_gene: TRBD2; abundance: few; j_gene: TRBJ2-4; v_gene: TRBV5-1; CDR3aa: CASSLGGGTAKNIQYF; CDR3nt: TGCGCCAGCAGCTTGGGCGGGGGGACAGCCAAAAACATTCAGTACTTC
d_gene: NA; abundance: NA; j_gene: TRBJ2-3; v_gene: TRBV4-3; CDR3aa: CASRGGTDTQYF; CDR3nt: TGCGCCAGCAGGGGGGGCACAGATACGCAGTATTTT
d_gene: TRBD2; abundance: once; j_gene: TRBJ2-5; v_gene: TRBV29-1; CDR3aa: CSFQRGGRETQYF; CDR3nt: TGCAGCTTTCAGCGGGGGGGAAGGGAGACCCAGTACTTC
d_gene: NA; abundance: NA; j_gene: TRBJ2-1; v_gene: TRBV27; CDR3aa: CASSYTPRSSYNEQFF; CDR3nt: TGTGCCAGCAGCTACACTCCTAGGAGCTCCTACAATGAGCAGTTCTTC
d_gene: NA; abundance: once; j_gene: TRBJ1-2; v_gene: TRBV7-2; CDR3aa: CASSSRGGAGYGYTF; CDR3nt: TGTGCCAGCAGCTCCCGGGGGGGGGCGGGCTATGGCTACACCTTC
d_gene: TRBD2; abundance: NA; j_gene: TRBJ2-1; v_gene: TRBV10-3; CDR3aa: CAISEGLGLAGGQGSYNEQFF; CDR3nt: TGTGCCATCAGTGAGGGCTTGGGTCTAGCGGGGGGACAAGGCTCCTACAATGAGCAGTTCTTC
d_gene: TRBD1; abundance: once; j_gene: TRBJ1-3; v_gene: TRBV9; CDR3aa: CASSVQGTAGNTIYF; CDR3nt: TGTGCCAGCTCGGTGCAGGGGACAGCTGGGAACACCATATATTTT
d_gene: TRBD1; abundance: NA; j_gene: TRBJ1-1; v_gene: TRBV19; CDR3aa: CASSIRDREREAFF; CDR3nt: TGTGCCAGTAGTATCCGGGACAGGGAGAGGGAAGCTTTCTTT
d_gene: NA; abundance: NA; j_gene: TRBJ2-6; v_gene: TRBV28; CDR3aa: CASSLSGGANVLTF; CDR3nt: TGTGCCAGCAGTTTAAGCGGGGGGGCCAACGTCCTGACTTTC
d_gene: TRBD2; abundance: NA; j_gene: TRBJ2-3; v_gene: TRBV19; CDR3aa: CASGTSGGTLTQYF; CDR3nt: TGTGCCAGTGGAACTAGCGGGGGCACCCTTACGCAGTATTTT
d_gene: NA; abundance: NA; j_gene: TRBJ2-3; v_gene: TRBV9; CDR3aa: CASSVAGDRTFTDTQYF; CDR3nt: TGTGCCAGCAGCGTAGCTGGTGACAGGACTTTCACAGATACGCAGTATTTT
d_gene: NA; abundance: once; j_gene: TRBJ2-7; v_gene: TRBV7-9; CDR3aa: CASSRDLGETYEQYF; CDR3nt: TGTGCCAGCAGCAGGGACCTAGGGGAGACCTACGAGCAGTACTTC
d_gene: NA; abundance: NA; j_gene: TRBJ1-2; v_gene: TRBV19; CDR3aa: CASSISRGESYGYTF; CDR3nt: TGTGCCAGTAGTATATCACGGGGGGAGAGCTATGGCTACACCTTC
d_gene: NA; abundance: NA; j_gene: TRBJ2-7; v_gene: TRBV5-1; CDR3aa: CASSWDSYEQYF; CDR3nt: TGCGCCAGCAGCTGGGATTCCTACGAGCAGTACTTC